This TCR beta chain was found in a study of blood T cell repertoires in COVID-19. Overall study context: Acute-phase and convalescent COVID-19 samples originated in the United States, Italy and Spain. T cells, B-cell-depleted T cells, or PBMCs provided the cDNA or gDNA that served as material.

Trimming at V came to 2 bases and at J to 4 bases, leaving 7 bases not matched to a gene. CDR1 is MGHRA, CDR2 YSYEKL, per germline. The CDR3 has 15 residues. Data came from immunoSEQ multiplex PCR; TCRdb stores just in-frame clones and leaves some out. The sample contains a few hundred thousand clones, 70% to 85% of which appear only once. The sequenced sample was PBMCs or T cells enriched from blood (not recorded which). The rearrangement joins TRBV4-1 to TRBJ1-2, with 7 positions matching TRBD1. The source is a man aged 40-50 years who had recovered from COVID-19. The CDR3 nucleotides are TGCGCCAGCAGCCAACAGGACAGGTTATTCTATGGCTACACCTTC. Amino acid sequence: CASSQQDRLFYGYTF.